This T cell receptor beta chain is from a study of CD8 T cells in Susac syndrome. From blood CD8+ and CD4+ T cells, the TCR beta chain was sequenced. Findings and limits, study-wide: The study conceded that its TCR sequencing and HLA analysis involved relatively few individuals. Susac-specific public clones in total CD8+ repertoires numbered approximately 17; in CD8+ TEMRA repertoires, they numbered about five.

A note on this clonotype: The antigen remains undetermined.

RNA was extracted with the RNeasy kit, and a quantity of about 0.45 to 1 ug was reverse transcribed using random hexamers. A multiplex approach, immunoSEQ multiplex PCR, amplified TCR beta CDR3 across 54 Vbeta and 13 Jbeta. In TCRdb, the immunoSEQ multiplex PCR reads were re-called with MiXCR into one record per CDR3 protein. The sample records under 200,000 distinct CDR3 sequences, around 93% being singletons. The ends were cut back, 0 bases at V and 8 bases at J, with 8 bases in the middle. The CDR3 is 12 amino acids. Germline V gene data show CDR1 as SGHRS and CDR2 as YFSETQ. The receptor's source is a human donor with Susac syndrome. The gene calls are TRBV5-1 and TRBJ1-1; weak D call: TRBD1 (5 bases). Sequencing was done on a sample of CD8+ T cells from PBMCs. DNA of the CDR3: TGCGCCAGCAGCTTGGACAGGAAAGAAGCTTTCTTT. Protein: CASSLDRKEAFF.